This entry is about one TCR beta chain. A much more abundant neighbour one base away suggests this may be a read error. This sample was included in a study of T and B cells in COVID-19 patients. Germline CDR1 reads LNHNV; CDR2 reads YYDKDF (reference sequence). CDR3 size: 13 residues. Each TRB amplification used about 250-550 ng of genomic DNA from blood. Multiplex PCR with BIOMED2 TRB-A/B primer pools amplified TRB rearrangements. TCRdb reprocessed the multiplex PCR reads with MiXCR, giving one entry per CDR3 protein. The table has about 12,000 distinct CDR3 sequences, about 31% seen once. The clonotype was recovered from a human donor who had recovered from COVID-19. The sample comprised blood. The V and J genes are TRBV15 and TRBJ1-1; no firm D call. This CDR3 is CATGRDVAGEAFF. CDR3 nucleotide sequence: TGTGCCACCGGCAGAGATGTCGCGGGTGAAGCTTTCTTT.